Following are 7 T cell receptor beta chains from one sample sequenced in a study of cytomegalovirus exposure and HLA in healthy donors. Here immunoSEQ multiplex PCR was the method, and the copy in TCRdb shows in-frame clones only, minus some. The sample carries approximately 80,000 clones, under 95% recorded once. Sample: PBMCs. The receptors were sampled from a woman aged 30 to 39 in good health and CMV-seronegative.

V usage is TRBV5-1 and J usage is TRBJ2-7; D call uncertain. Between the trimmed V and J ends, which lost 0 bases and 2 bases, there was a span of 12 bases. Germline loops: CDR1 SGHRS, CDR2 YFSETQ. The CDR3 has 15 amino acids. In DNA, the CDR3 is TGCGCCAGCAGCTTGGGTCCAGGCCAGACCTACGAGCAGTACTTC. Translation gives CASSLGPGQTYEQYF.

The V call is TRBV18, the J call TRBJ2-2, with TRBD2 as a possible D gene (5 bases). From germline, CDR1 is KGHSH and CDR2 LQKENI. The CDR3 totals 14 residues. Trimming took 1 base from V and 7 from J, leaving 10 bases between them. CDR3 protein: CASSPRSGGGELFF. CDR3 coding DNA: TGTGCCAGCTCACCACGAAGCGGAGGCGGGGAGCTGTTTTTT. Variable domain in full (rest from reference TRBV18 and TRBJ2-2): NAGVMQNPRHLVRRRGQEARLRCSPMKGHSHVYWYRQLPEEGLKFMVYLQKENIIDESGMPKERFSAEFPKEGPSILRIQQVVRGDSAAYFCASSPRSGGGELFFGEGSRLTVL.

In this sample, this clone turned up once. This rearrangement joins TRBV6-5 to TRBJ2-7, with no clear D. The V end lost 5 bases, the J end lost 7 bases, and 15 bases lay between the germline ends. Per the germline V gene, CDR1 is MNHEY and CDR2 is SVGAGI. This CDR3 is 13 amino acids long. CDR3 sequence (DNA): TGTGCCAGCAGTCTAGTTCCTACGATGGAGCAGTACTTC. Residues: CASSLVPTMEQYF.

The V call is TRBV5-1, the J call TRBJ2-7; D is uncertain. The CDR3 totals 14 residues. The ends were cut back, 0 bases at V and 0 bases at J, with 7 bases in the middle. Per the germline V gene, CDR1 is SGHRS and CDR2 is YFSETQ. The CDR3 loop is CASSLGSSSYEQYF. The CDR3 coding sequence is TGCGCCAGCAGCTTGGGTTCCTCCTCCTACGAGCAGTACTTC. Supplemented by reference TRBV5-1 and TRBJ2-7, the full variable domain reads KAGVTQTPRYLIKTRGQQVTLSCSPISGHRSVSWYQQTPGQGLQFLFEYFSETQRNKGNFPGRFSGRQFSNSRSEMNVSTLELGDSALYLCASSLGSSSYEQYFGPGTRLTVT.

The chain combines TRBV15 with TRBJ1-1, with unresolved D. Germline V gene sequence: CDR1 LNHNV, CDR2 YYDKDF (reference sequence). This CDR3 comprises 12 residues. Between the trimmed V and J ends, which lost 0 bases and 6 bases, there was a span of 5 bases. CDR3 sequence (DNA): TGTGCCACCAGCAGAGATCAGGCTGAAGCTTTCTTT. Its translation: CATSRDQAEAFF.

V is TRBV28 and J is TRBJ1-2, with 9 bases lining up with TRBD1. Germline V gene data show CDR1 as MDHEN and CDR2 as SYDVKM. Trimming at V came to 3 bases and at J to 3 bases, leaving 2 bases not matched to a gene. The CDR3 sequence is 14 residues long. CDR3 bases: TGTGCCAGCAGTTTGGACAGGGGAGACTATGGCTACACCTTC. It translates to CASSLDRGDYGYTF.

This sequence joins TRBV7-8 and TRBJ2-2; possible D gene TRBD1, 6 bases. The CDR3 covers 12 residues. The V end lost 4 bases, the J end lost 13 bases, and 13 bases lay between the germline ends. Germline V gives CDR1 SGHVS, CDR2 FQNEAQ. The CDR3 DNA sequence: TGTGCCAGCAGCTCCCAGGGGAATGGGCTGTTTTTT. As protein: CASSSQGNGLFF.